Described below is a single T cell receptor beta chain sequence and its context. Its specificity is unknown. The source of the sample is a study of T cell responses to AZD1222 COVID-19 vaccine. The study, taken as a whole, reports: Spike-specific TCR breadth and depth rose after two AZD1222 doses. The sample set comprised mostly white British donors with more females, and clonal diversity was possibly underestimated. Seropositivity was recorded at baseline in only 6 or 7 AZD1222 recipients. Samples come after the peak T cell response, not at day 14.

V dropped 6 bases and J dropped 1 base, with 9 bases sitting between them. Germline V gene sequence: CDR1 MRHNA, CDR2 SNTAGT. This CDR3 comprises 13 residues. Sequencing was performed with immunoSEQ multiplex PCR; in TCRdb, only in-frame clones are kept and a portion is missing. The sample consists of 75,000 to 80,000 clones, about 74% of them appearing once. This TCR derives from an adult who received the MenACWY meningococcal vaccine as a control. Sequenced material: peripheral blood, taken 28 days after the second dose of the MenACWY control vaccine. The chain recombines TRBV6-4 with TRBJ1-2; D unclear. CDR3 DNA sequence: TGTGCCAGCAGCCCGGACGGTAACTATGGCTACACCTTC. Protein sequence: CASSPDGNYGYTF.